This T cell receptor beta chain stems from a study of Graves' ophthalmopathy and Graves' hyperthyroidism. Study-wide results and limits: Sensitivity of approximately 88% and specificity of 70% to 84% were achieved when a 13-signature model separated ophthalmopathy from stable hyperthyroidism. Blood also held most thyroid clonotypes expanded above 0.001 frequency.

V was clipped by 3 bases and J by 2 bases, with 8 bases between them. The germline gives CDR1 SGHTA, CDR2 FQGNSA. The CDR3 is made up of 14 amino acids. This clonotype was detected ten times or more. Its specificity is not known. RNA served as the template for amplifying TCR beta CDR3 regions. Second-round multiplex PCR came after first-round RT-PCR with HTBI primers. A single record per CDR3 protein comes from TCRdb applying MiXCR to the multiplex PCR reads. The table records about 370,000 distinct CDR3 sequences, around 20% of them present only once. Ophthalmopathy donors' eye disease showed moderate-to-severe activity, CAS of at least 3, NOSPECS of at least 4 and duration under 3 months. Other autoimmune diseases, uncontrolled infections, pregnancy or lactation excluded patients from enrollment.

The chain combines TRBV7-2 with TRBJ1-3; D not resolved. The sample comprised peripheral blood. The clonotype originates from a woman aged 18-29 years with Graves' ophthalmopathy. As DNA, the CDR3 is TGTGCCAGCAGCTTTTTAAAGGCTGGAAACACCATATATTTT. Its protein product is CASSFLKAGNTIYF.